The 9 T cell receptor beta chains below all came from one sample that was sequenced in a study of blood T cell repertoires in COVID-19. TCRdb keeps only in-frame clones here, not all; method: immunoSEQ multiplex PCR. The repertoire holds about 80,000 clones, with around 84% as singletons. The sequencing input was peripheral blood. The receptors were sampled from a woman in her 70s with acute or convalescent COVID-19.

The chain is built from TRBV2 and TRBJ1-1; D might be TRBD1 (5 bases). Germline CDR1 is SNHLY and CDR2 is FYNNEI. This CDR3 has 13 residues. V shed 8 bases and J shed 6 bases, with 16 bases lying between them. The DNA for the CDR3 is TGTGCCAGCCGACAGTTACCAACCGCTGAAGCTTTCTTT. It is translated as CASRQLPTAEAFF.

The chain joins TRBV5-1 to TRBJ2-5, with a possible D match to TRBD2 (5 bases). V was cut by 4 bases and J by 5 bases, with 12 bases left in between. The CDR3 is made up of 13 amino acids. Per germline, CDR1 SGHRS and CDR2 YFSETQ. CDR3 sequence: CASSPRGEETQYF. For the CDR3, the DNA is TGCGCCAGCAGCCCCCGGGGAGAGGAGACCCAGTACTTC.

CDR3 amino acids: CASSRDRGIGEAFF. In DNA, the CDR3 is TGTGCCAGCTCACGAGACAGGGGTATTGGTGAAGCTTTCTTT. This chain connects TRBV18 to TRBJ1-1; 8 bases match TRBD1. CDR1 KGHSH and CDR2 LQKENI come from the germline V gene. The CDR3 totals 14 residues. V shed 4 bases, J shed 7 bases, and the junction held 8 bases outside the gene matches. The full variable domain, rest sourced from reference TRBV18 and TRBJ1-1, is NAGVMQNPRHLVRRRGQEARLRCSPMKGHSHVYWYRQLPEEGLKFMVYLQKENIIDESGMPKERFSAEFPKEGPSILRIQQVVRGDSAAYFCASSRDRGIGEAFFGQGTRLTVV.

The chain combines TRBV24-1 with TRBJ2-2; D is uncertain. The CDR3 extends over 12 amino acids. The V end was cut by 12 bases, the J end by 8 bases, with 15 bases between. Germline V gives CDR1 KGHDR, CDR2 SFDVKD. The CDR3 DNA reads TGTGCCGTAAAGCCCGAGGTTGGGGAGCTGTTTTTT. It codes for CAVKPEVGELFF.

The chain is built from TRBV30 and TRBJ1-1; 10 positions match TRBD1. Germline trimming cut 3 bases from V and 6 bases from J; bases unmatched to any gene: 7. CDR1 and CDR2 from the germline V gene are GTSNPN and SVGIG (reference sequence). The CDR3 runs 14 residues. For the CDR3, the DNA is TGTGCCTGGAGCGACAGGGGGCAGGGGCCTGAAGCTTTCTTT. Translation: CAWSDRGQGPEAFF.

This chain joins TRBV10-2 and TRBJ2-5; 8 bases agree with TRBD2. Germline loops: CDR1 WSHSY, CDR2 SAAADI. The ends lost 7 bases at V and 5 bases at J; junction bases unmatched: 9. The CDR3 sequence is 14 residues long. The CDR3 here is CASIPAGVWETQYF. DNA for the CDR3: TGCGCCAGCATTCCAGCGGGAGTTTGGGAGACCCAGTACTTC.

The rearrangement uses TRBV6-1 and TRBJ1-3, with D hard to call. Trimming removed 2 bases at V and 4 bases at J, with 6 bases between. Germline V gene lookup returns CDR1 MNHNS and CDR2 SASEGT. The CDR3 loop spans 13 amino acids. In DNA form, the CDR3 reads TGTGCCAGCAGTGAACAACAGGGAAACACCATATATTTT. Translation: CASSEQQGNTIYF.

V and J are TRBV2 and TRBJ2-7, with D possibly TRBD2 on 6 matching bases. Trimming shortened V by 3 bases and J by 3 bases, and 24 bases separated the two germline ends. Germline V gene data show CDR1 as SNHLY and CDR2 as FYNNEI. The CDR3 has 18 residues. The CDR3 reads CASSDPGTFFSLGYEQYF. The CDR3 DNA follows: TGTGCCAGCAGTGACCCTGGGACTTTCTTTTCCCTTGGCTACGAGCAGTACTTC.

J is TRBJ1-1 and V is TRBV5-3; TRBD1 might be the D (5 bases). TRBV5-3 is recorded as an ORF, its role being uncertain. The length of the CDR3 is 15 residues. The V end was cut by 3 bases, the J end by 3 bases, with 15 bases between. CDR3 sequence (DNA): TGTGCCAGAAGCTCGGGGACTCGGGGGGACACTGAAGCTTTCTTT. Translation gives CARSSGTRGDTEAFF.